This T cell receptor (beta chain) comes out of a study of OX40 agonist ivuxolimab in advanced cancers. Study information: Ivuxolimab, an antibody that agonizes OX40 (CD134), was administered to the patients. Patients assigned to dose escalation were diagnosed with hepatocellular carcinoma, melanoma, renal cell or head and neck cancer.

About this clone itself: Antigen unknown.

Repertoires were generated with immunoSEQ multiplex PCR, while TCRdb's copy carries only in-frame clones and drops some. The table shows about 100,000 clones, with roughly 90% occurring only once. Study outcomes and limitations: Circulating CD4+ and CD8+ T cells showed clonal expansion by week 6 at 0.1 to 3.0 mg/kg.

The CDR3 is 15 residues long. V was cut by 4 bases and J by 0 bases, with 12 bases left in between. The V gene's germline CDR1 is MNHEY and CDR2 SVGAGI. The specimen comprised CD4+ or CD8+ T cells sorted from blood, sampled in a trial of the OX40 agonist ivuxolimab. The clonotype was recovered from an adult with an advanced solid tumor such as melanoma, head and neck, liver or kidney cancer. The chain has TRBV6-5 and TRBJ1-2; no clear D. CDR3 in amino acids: CASSLDARPNYGYTF. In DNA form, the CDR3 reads TGTGCCAGCAGTTTGGACGCCCGGCCTAACTATGGCTACACCTTC.